Given below is one T cell receptor beta chain in context. Only in-frame clones appear in the TCRdb table, and some are missing; sequencing was by immunoSEQ multiplex PCR. Counted here are 2.5 million or so clones, around 94% occurring once; the ten biggest clones make up around 0.14%. Germline loops: CDR1 SGDLS, CDR2 YYNGEE. Trimming removed 1 base from V and 7 bases from J, with 15 bases in between. This CDR3 comprises 16 residues. This sample stems from a study of shared clonotypes between healthy human individuals. The V gene is TRBV9, the J gene TRBJ1-6; D is undetermined. The specimen was naive CD4+ T cells sorted from blood. Specified subset: CD45RA+ positively selected. The clonotype comes from a man between 18 and 29 years old in good health. DNA of the CDR3: TGTGCCAGCAGCGTACAGACCTCTGCGGGAAATTCACCCCTCCACTTT. Its protein is CASSVQTSAGNSPLHF.